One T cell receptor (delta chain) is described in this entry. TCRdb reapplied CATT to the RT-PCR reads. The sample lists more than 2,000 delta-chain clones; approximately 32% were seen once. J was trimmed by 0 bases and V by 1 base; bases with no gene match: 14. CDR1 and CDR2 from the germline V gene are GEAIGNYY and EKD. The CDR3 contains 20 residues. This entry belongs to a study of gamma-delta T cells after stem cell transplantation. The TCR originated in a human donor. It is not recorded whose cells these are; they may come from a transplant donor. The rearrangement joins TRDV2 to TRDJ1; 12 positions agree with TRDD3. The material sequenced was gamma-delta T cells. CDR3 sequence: CACDTLLGDTRGFYTDKLIF. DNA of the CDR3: TGTGCCTGTGACACGTTACTGGGGGATACAAGAGGGTTTTACACCGATAAACTCATCTTT.